These 18 T cell receptor beta chains were sequenced from one sample in a study of cytomegalovirus exposure and HLA in healthy donors. Sequencing was performed with immunoSEQ multiplex PCR; in TCRdb, only in-frame clones are kept and a portion is missing. Of under 300,000 clones detected, around 88% appear once; the ten largest clones hold 1% to 1.5%. Sequenced sample: PBMCs. The receptor source for this set is a woman younger than 45 in good health and CMV-seropositive.

The rearrangement links TRBV30 to TRBJ2-1, with D possibly TRBD2 on 6 matching bases. The CDR3 is 14 amino acids. Germline values: CDR1 GTSNPN, CDR2 SVGIG (reference sequence). Written as DNA, the CDR3 is TGTGCGTCCTCCCACGGGAGCTCCTACAATGAGCAGTTCTTC. This translates into CASSHGSSYNEQFF.

The chain has TRBV11-2 and TRBJ1-1, with D perhaps TRBD1 (6 bases). The germline V and J ends were trimmed by 6 bases and 2 bases, with 28 bases remaining between them. The CDR3 runs to 19 residues. Germline V gene data show CDR1 as SGHAT and CDR2 as FQNNGV. CDR3 loop: CASSSRPQTGGPVNTEAFF. CDR3 DNA sequence: TGTGCCAGCAGTTCAAGGCCCCAGACAGGTGGCCCCGTAAACACTGAAGCTTTCTTT.

The V and J genes are TRBV7-6 and TRBJ2-7; 8 nucleotides match TRBD1. The CDR3 is 15 amino acids. The V gene's germline CDR1 is SGHVS and CDR2 FNYEAQ. Germline trimming cut 0 bases from V and 2 bases from J; bases unmatched to any gene: 3. CDR3 DNA: TGTGCCAGCAGCTTAGCGGGGACAGGTACCTACGAGCAGTACTTC. Translation gives CASSLAGTGTYEQYF.

The chain employs TRBV19 and TRBJ2-1, with TRBD2 matching over 9 bases. J lost 4 bases, V lost 10 bases, and 11 bases had no gene match. Germline V gene data show CDR1 as LNHDA and CDR2 as SQIVND (reference sequence). The length of the CDR3 is 15 residues. The CDR3 here is CATMSGRTDYNEQFF. The DNA for the CDR3 is TGTGCCACCATGAGCGGGAGGACCGATTACAATGAGCAGTTCTTC. The full variable domain, rest sourced from reference TRBV19 and TRBJ2-1, is DGGITQSPKYLFRKEGQNVTLSCEQNLNHDAMYWYRQDPGQGLRLIYYSQIVNDFQKGDIAEGYSVSREKKESFPLTVTSAQKNPTAFYLCATMSGRTDYNEQFFGPGTRLTVL.

This clone was counted a single time. V usage is TRBV18 and J usage is TRBJ2-7; 9 nucleotides agree with TRBD1. Germline V gene data show CDR1 as KGHSH and CDR2 as LQKENI. The V segment lost 0 bases and the J segment 2 bases; nucleotides outside the gene matches: 8. CDR3 size: 17 residues. The CDR3 nucleotides are TGTGCCAGCTCACCACCCAACACGGGACAGGGAGCCTACGAGCAGTACTTC. Residues: CASSPPNTGQGAYEQYF.

J is TRBJ1-4 and V is TRBV2; D not certain. CDR1 SNHLY and CDR2 FYNNEI come from the germline V gene. V was cut by 3 bases and J by 17 bases, with 22 bases left in between. The CDR3 runs to 14 residues. The CDR3 sequence is CASSENAGWSPEFF. CDR3 nucleotide sequence: TGTGCCAGCAGTGAGAATGCGGGCTGGTCCCCCGAATTTTTT.

CDR3 protein: CASSVGGSGGLTDTQYF. CDR3 nucleotide sequence: TGTGCCAGCAGCGTAGGTGGTAGCGGGGGACTCACAGATACGCAGTATTTT. The V gene is TRBV9, the J gene TRBJ2-3, with 9 bases identical to TRBD2. The CDR3 has 17 residues. Looked up from germline, CDR1 is SGDLS and CDR2 is YYNGEE. The ends lost 0 bases at V and 2 bases at J; junction bases unmatched: 7.

The chain is built from TRBV29-1 and TRBJ2-7; TRBD2 agrees at 7 bases. CDR3 size: 14 residues. CDR1 is SQVTM, CDR2 ANQGSEA, per germline. V was clipped by 5 bases and J by 4 bases; unmatched bases: 11. The CDR3 DNA reads as TGCAGCGTTTGGGAGGGAGGGCCATTGTACGAGCAGTACTTC. The encoded protein is CSVWEGGPLYEQYF.

V usage is TRBV7-9 and J usage is TRBJ2-7; 9 nucleotides align to TRBD1. CDR3 size: 14 residues. Germline trimming cut 5 bases from V and 5 bases from J; bases unmatched to any gene: 7. The germline gives CDR1 SEHNR, CDR2 FQNEAQ (reference sequence). This CDR3 reads CASSPGQGSDEQYF. The DNA for the CDR3 is TGTGCCAGCAGCCCCGGACAGGGGTCGGACGAGCAGTACTTC.

This chain links TRBV4-1 with TRBJ1-5; TRBD1 might be the D (6 bases). Germline CDR1 MGHRA, CDR2 YSYEKL. The CDR3 spans 15 residues. V was trimmed by 2 bases and J by 5 bases, leaving 13 bases between them. The CDR3 loop reads CASSQPDRTDQPQHF. The CDR3 region has the DNA TGCGCCAGCAGCCAACCAGACAGGACGGATCAGCCCCAGCATTTT.

The chain couples TRBV2 to TRBJ2-7, with 8 bases that match TRBD1. CDR1 is SNHLY and CDR2 is FYNNEI in the germline V gene. CDR3 length equals 16 residues. V shed 2 bases and J 5 bases; nucleotides not matched to a gene: 11. CDR3 bases: TGTGCCAGCAGTGAAAGTCAGGGGGCTGATAGGGACGAGCAGTACTTC. Protein product: CASSESQGADRDEQYF.

The gene calls are TRBV5-4 and TRBJ2-3; 8 bases line up with TRBD2. The length of the CDR3 is 15 residues. With 4 bases clipped from V and 4 bases from J, the junction kept 8 bases outside the gene matches. Germline V CDR1 and CDR2: SGHNT, YYREEE (reference sequence). In DNA form, the CDR3 reads TGTGCCAGCAGCACAACTAGCGGTCCGTCAGATACGCAGTATTTT. As protein: CASSTTSGPSDTQYF.

The J gene is TRBJ1-4, the V gene TRBV27; TRBD1 matches at 10 bases. With 5 bases clipped from V and 7 bases from J, the junction kept 4 bases outside the gene matches. This CDR3 is built from 14 residues. Germline CDR1 MNHEY, CDR2 SMNVEV (reference sequence). The CDR3 coding sequence is TGTGCCAGCAGTGGACAGGGGGTTGCTGAAAAACTGTTTTTT. As protein: CASSGQGVAEKLFF.

This chain joins TRBV5-1 and TRBJ2-3; D is ambiguous. The CDR3 covers 14 residues. Germline V gene data show CDR1 as SGHRS and CDR2 as YFSETQ. Trimming removed 4 bases at V and 0 bases at J, with 9 bases between. CDR3 sequence reads: CASSDSSSTDTQYF. CDR3 DNA sequence: TGCGCCAGCAGCGACTCTTCTAGCACAGATACGCAGTATTTT.

The rearrangement joins TRBV2 to TRBJ1-5, with a possible D match to TRBD1 (5 bases). Germline CDR1 SNHLY, CDR2 FYNNEI. V lost 6 bases to trimming and J lost 0 bases, with 15 bases between them. The CDR3 is made up of 16 amino acids. CDR3 DNA: TGTGCCAGCAGGGTCGGCAGGGTGAATAGCAATCAGCCCCAGCATTTT. Translating gives CASRVGRVNSNQPQHF.

The chain couples TRBV4-2 to TRBJ2-1, with D possibly matching TRBD1 (6 bases). The ends were cut back, 0 bases at V and 7 bases at J, with 16 bases in the middle. CDR3 length: 16 amino acids. Germline-derived CDR1 and CDR2 are LGHNA and YNFKEQ. The DNA for the CDR3 is TGTGCCAGCAGCCAAGATCAGGGGCAAGGGTTGAATGAGCAGTTCTTC. Protein product: CASSQDQGQGLNEQFF.

This chain links TRBV4-1 with TRBJ2-5; perhaps TRBD2 as D (7 bases). V was cut by 3 bases and J by 4 bases, with 21 bases left in between. Germline CDR1 MGHRA, CDR2 YSYEKL. The CDR3 runs to 17 residues. This CDR3 is CASSQGRGGGRGETQYF. The CDR3 coding sequence is TGCGCCAGCAGCCAGGGTAGAGGGGGAGGGCGGGGAGAGACCCAGTACTTC.

This clone occurred many times. The chain couples TRBV14 to TRBJ1-1, with D tentatively TRBD1 (5 bases). This CDR3 is 15 amino acids long. CDR1 and CDR2 (germline): SGHDN, FVKESK. Trimming left V 2 bases short and J 4 bases short, with 14 bases between. CDR3 region: CASSQFRAVSTEAFF. The CDR3 DNA reads TGTGCCAGCAGCCAATTCAGGGCCGTGAGCACTGAAGCTTTCTTT.